Here is one T cell receptor (beta chain) with its context. These data belong to a study of blood T cell repertoires in COVID-19. Study overall: The United States, Italy and Spain supplied acute and convalescent COVID-19 samples. In each case, the material was cDNA or gDNA derived from T cells, B-cell-depleted T cells, or PBMCs.

Authors' methods: Reference gene primer amplification gave estimated nucleated cell counts. Sequencing was performed with immunoSEQ multiplex PCR; in TCRdb, only in-frame clones are kept and a portion is missing. V, J and clone size were drawn from that table, and D and trimming were deduced from the DNA. The sample lists about 100,000 clones, about 80% occurring once. The clonotype originates from a man aged 65 to 79 with active or convalescent COVID-19. Sequencing used peripheral blood.

CDR3 nucleotide sequence: TGTGCCAGCAGCCAAGTCGGGGCTAGCGGAGTCGATGAGCAGTTCTTC. Amino acids: CASSQVGASGVDEQFF. This chain connects TRBV3-1 (or the pseudogene TRBV3-2) to TRBJ2-1; 7 nucleotides align to TRBD2. CDR1 LGHDT and CDR2 YNNKEL come from the germline V gene (reference sequence). The CDR3 totals 16 residues. Losses at the gene ends were 1 base for V and 8 bases for J; bases not matched to a gene: 11.